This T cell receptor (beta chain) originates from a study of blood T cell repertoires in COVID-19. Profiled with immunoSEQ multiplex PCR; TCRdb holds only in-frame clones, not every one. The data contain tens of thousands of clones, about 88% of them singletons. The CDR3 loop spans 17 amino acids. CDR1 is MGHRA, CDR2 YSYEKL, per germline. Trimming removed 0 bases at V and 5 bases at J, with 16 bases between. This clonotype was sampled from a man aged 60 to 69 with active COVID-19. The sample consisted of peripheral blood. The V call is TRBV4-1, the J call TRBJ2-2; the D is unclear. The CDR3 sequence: CASSQEIPVKWTGELFF. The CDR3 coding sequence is TGCGCCAGCAGCCAAGAAATCCCGGTTAAGTGGACCGGGGAGCTGTTTTTT.